This T cell receptor (beta chain) was retrieved from a study of CD8+ T cells in alopecia areata. Study-level background: The study gave tofacitinib for 6 to 18 months, then 6 months off drug. Among treated patients, severity was scored by affected scalp area percentage.

Whole-study results and caveats: Given one nonresponder, whether baseline CD8+ expansion relates to response remains uncertain.

Following extraction, RNA underwent reverse transcription to cDNA, which served as the sequencing template. Some clones are missing from TCRdb's copy, which holds only in-frame ones; the method was immunoSEQ multiplex PCR. The table shows about 190,000 clones, with 45% to 75% occurring only once. Documented treatment: oral pan-JAK inhibitor, 5-10 mg twice daily. Trimming pared 7 bases from V and 3 bases from J, leaving 22 bases between. The CDR3 loop spans 16 amino acids. Per the germline V gene, CDR1 is SQVTM and CDR2 is ANQGSEA. This clone was seen a few times. The antigen remains undetermined. The rearrangement joins TRBV29-1 to TRBJ2-4; a possible D gene is TRBD1 (5 bases). The clonotype comes from a human donor with alopecia areata. Source: CD4+ T cells sorted from blood, taken at week 4, from a patient treated with tofacitinib. CDR3 in amino acids: CSALGWQKGYKNIQYF. CDR3 bases: TGCAGCGCCCTTGGGTGGCAGAAGGGGTACAAAAACATTCAGTACTTC.